The next 29 T cell receptor beta chains were all read from a single sample in a study of beta chain features in type 1 diabetes. Findings of the study overall: Among all four CD4+ subsets, Type 1 diabetes patients had TCRB CDR3s that were moderately but significantly shorter.

The entirety of the isolated RNA underwent reverse transcription, so expressed TCRB transcripts were sequenced. Sequenced by immunoSEQ multiplex PCR; TCRdb stores in-frame clones only, minus some. The sample yields approximately 260,000 clones, roughly a quarter seen once. These receptors have no known antigen. The sequenced material came from naive CD4+ T cells from blood. These receptors were collected from a woman aged 30 to 39 with type 1 diabetes.

In this sample, this clone turned up a few times. V gene TRBV29-1 combines with J gene TRBJ2-1; 9 nucleotides agree with TRBD2. This CDR3 contains 14 residues. J was trimmed by 3 bases and V by 7 bases; bases with no gene match: 7. CDR1 and CDR2 (germline): SQVTM, ANQGSEA. CDR3 sequence reads: CSGEREESYNEQFF. For the CDR3, the DNA is TGCAGCGGGGAGCGGGAGGAAAGCTACAATGAGCAGTTCTTC.

This clone has only a few counts. The chain recombines TRBV30 with TRBJ2-7; 15 positions match TRBD2. J was trimmed by 7 bases and V by 5 bases; bases with no gene match: 3. CDR1 is GTSNPN and CDR2 is SVGIG in the germline V gene (reference sequence). The CDR3 length is 13 residues. CDR3 nucleotides: TGTGCCTGGGGACTAGCGGGAGGGATGGAGCAGTACTTC. Protein sequence: CAWGLAGGMEQYF.

This clone was seen only a few times. The rearrangement joins TRBV30 to TRBJ2-4, with TRBD1 identical over 7 bases. Germline assignment: CDR1 GTSNPN and CDR2 SVGIG (reference sequence). The V segment lost 7 bases and the J segment 8 bases; nucleotides outside the gene matches: 5. This CDR3 region has 11 residues. The CDR3 loop is CASGQGDIQYF. Written as DNA, the CDR3 is TGTGCCTCGGGGCAGGGGGACATTCAGTACTTC.

The rearrangement links TRBV7-8 to TRBJ2-7, with 10 positions matching TRBD2. After removal of 5 bases from V and 6 bases from J, the junction contained 10 bases not matched to a gene. This CDR3 is built from 15 residues. CDR1 and CDR2 (germline): SGHVS, FQNEAQ. In DNA, the CDR3 is TGTGCCAGCAGCCTCCAAGCGGGAGGGCCTGGCGAGCAGTACTTC. Translating it yields CASSLQAGGPGEQYF. Full variable domain (outside the CDR3, taken from reference TRBV7-8 and TRBJ2-7): GAGVSQSPRYKVAKRGQDVALRCDPISGHVSLFWYQQALGQGPEFLTYFQNEAQLDKSGLPSDRFFAERPEGSVSTLKIQRTQQEDSAVYLCASSLQAGGPGEQYFGPGTRLTVT.

The CDR3: CAWSQTGLKNIQYF. The CDR3 bases are TGTGCCTGGAGCCAAACAGGGCTCAAAAACATTCAGTACTTC. The chain carries TRBV30 and TRBJ2-4, with a possible D match to TRBD1 (6 bases). V was pared by 3 bases and J by 3 bases, with 12 bases between. Per the germline V gene, CDR1 is GTSNPN and CDR2 is SVGIG (reference sequence). The CDR3 sequence is 14 residues long.

The rearrangement links TRBV4-1 to TRBJ2-3, with 7 bases that match TRBD2. Losses at the gene ends were 4 bases for V and 0 bases for J; bases not matched to a gene: 7. The V gene's germline CDR1 is MGHRA and CDR2 YSYEKL. This CDR3 contains 16 residues. The CDR3 bases are TGCGCCAGCAGCCCACCTAGCGGCACTAGCACAGATACGCAGTATTTT. Its protein product is CASSPPSGTSTDTQYF.

This clone has more than one count but fewer than ten. The rearrangement joins TRBV9 to TRBJ1-2; D ambiguous. V was cut by 1 base and J by 6 bases, with 13 bases left in between. Germline CDR1 SGDLS, CDR2 YYNGEE. There are 14 residues in the CDR3. CDR3 protein: CASSVLTGGDGYTF. DNA of the CDR3: TGTGCCAGCAGCGTACTTACCGGCGGGGATGGCTACACCTTC.

The sample holds a few counts of this clone. V gene TRBV30 combines with J gene TRBJ2-5; 8 positions match TRBD1. Germline V lookup: CDR1 GTSNPN, CDR2 SVGIG (reference sequence). V lost 2 bases, J lost 2 bases, and 4 bases stayed unmatched. The CDR3 spans 14 residues. The CDR3 sequence: CAWSQGAFQETQYF. CDR3 DNA: TGTGCCTGGAGTCAGGGGGCCTTTCAAGAGACCCAGTACTTC. The full variable domain, completed using reference TRBV30 and TRBJ2-5, is SQTIHQWPATLVQPVGSPLSLECTVEGTSNPNLYWYRQAAGRGLQLLFYSVGIGQISSEVPQNLSASRPQDRQFILSSKKLLLSDSGFYLCAWSQGAFQETQYFGPGTRLLVL.

This clone has more than one count but fewer than ten. The chain is built from TRBV7-9 and TRBJ2-7; the match to TRBD1 covers 10 bases. This CDR3 contains 15 residues. The V segment lost 5 bases and the J segment 2 bases; nucleotides outside the gene matches: 6. In germline, CDR1 is SEHNR, CDR2 FQNEAQ (reference sequence). CDR3 loop: CASSEGTGVTYEQYF. In nucleotides, the CDR3 is TGTGCCAGCAGCGAAGGGACAGGGGTGACCTACGAGCAGTACTTC.

The CDR3 DNA reads TGTGCCAGCAGCTTGGTGGGGGCTTATGGCTACACCTTC. This translates into CASSLVGAYGYTF. The chain joins TRBV5-4 to TRBJ1-2; D is perhaps TRBD1 (6 bases). The ends were cut back, 0 bases at V and 5 bases at J, with 8 bases in the middle. CDR3 length: 13 amino acids. Germline V gene lookup returns CDR1 SGHNT and CDR2 YYREEE (reference sequence). Supplemented by reference TRBV5-4 and TRBJ1-2, the full variable domain reads ETGVTQSPTHLIKTRGQQVTLRCSSQSGHNTVSWYQQALGQGPQFIFQYYREEENGRGNFPPRFSGLQFPNYSSELNVNALELDDSALYLCASSLVGAYGYTFGSGTRLTVV.

A few counts support this clone. The chain employs TRBV19 and TRBJ1-5, with 8 bases fitting TRBD1. With V trimmed by 3 bases and J by 2 bases, 6 bases remained unmatched. The CDR3 spans 16 residues. The germline V gene has CDR1 LNHDA and CDR2 SQIVND (reference sequence). The CDR3 DNA is TGTGCCAGTAGTATCCCCTCGACAGGGGGCAATCAGCCCCAGCATTTT. Its translation is CASSIPSTGGNQPQHF.

This rearrangement joins TRBV19 to TRBJ1-4, with TRBD1 as a possible D gene (6 bases). The CDR3 length is 15 residues. Trimming removed 8 bases at V and 0 bases at J, with 13 bases between. CDR1 and CDR2 (germline): LNHDA, SQIVND (reference sequence). CDR3 bases: TGTGCCAGTGAGGGGGGGACGGCAACTAATGAAAAACTGTTTTTT. Protein sequence: CASEGGTATNEKLFF.

V gene TRBV30 combines with J gene TRBJ2-3, with D possibly being TRBD2 (6 bases). This CDR3 is 14 amino acids long. V gave up 0 bases and J gave up 1 base, with 8 bases separating them. The germline gives CDR1 GTSNPN, CDR2 SVGIG (reference sequence). The CDR3 region has the DNA TGTGCCTGGAGTGTAGCGGGCGGCACAGATACGCAGTATTTT. As protein: CAWSVAGGTDTQYF.

This clone occurred a few times. The V gene is TRBV4-1, the J gene TRBJ2-2, with 9 nucleotides matching TRBD1. V shed 0 bases, J shed 3 bases, and the junction held 8 bases outside the gene matches. CDR3 length: 18 residues. Germline loops: CDR1 MGHRA, CDR2 YSYEKL. The CDR3 here is CASSQDWLGQGDTGELFF. Here the CDR3 DNA reads TGCGCCAGCAGCCAAGATTGGTTGGGACAGGGAGACACCGGGGAGCTGTTTTTT.

This clone was counted a few times. The chain employs TRBV5-4 and TRBJ2-3; TRBD2 might be the D (6 bases). CDR1 is SGHNT, CDR2 YYREEE, per germline (reference sequence). This CDR3 region has 15 residues. The ends were cut back, 5 bases at V and 0 bases at J, with 13 bases in the middle. Here the CDR3 DNA reads TGTGCCAGCAGACCCGGCGGGGTTAGCACAGATACGCAGTATTTT. Translating it yields CASRPGGVSTDTQYF.

In its sample, this clone was seen a few times. The chain links TRBV29-1 to TRBJ2-7; 8 bases map to TRBD1. Germline V gene lookup returns CDR1 SQVTM and CDR2 ANQGSEA. The CDR3 has 12 amino acids. The V segment lost 7 bases and the J segment 4 bases; nucleotides outside the gene matches: 6. The CDR3, as DNA: TGCAGCGCTTGGGACAGGCTTTACGAGCAGTACTTC. Protein sequence: CSAWDRLYEQYF.

This clone was detected only a few times. The rearrangement uses TRBV29-1 and TRBJ2-1; a possible D gene is TRBD1 (6 bases). V was cut by 8 bases and J by 3 bases, with 17 bases left in between. Germline CDR1 is SQVTM and CDR2 is ANQGSEA. The CDR3 is made up of 14 amino acids. The DNA of the CDR3 is TGCAGCTTCTCCCAACGAGGGGGCTACAATGAGCAGTTCTTC. Translated: CSFSQRGGYNEQFF.

V gene TRBV9 combines with J gene TRBJ2-3; 9 bases are a match to TRBD2. This CDR3 has 15 amino acids. Trimming removed 0 bases from V and 7 bases from J; junction bases left unmatched: 6. CDR1 and CDR2 (germline): SGDLS, YYNGEE. The CDR3 DNA reads as TGTGCCAGCAGCGTAGTGGCTAGCGGGATGCATACGCAGTATTTT. Amino acids: CASSVVASGMHTQYF.

The chain uses TRBV29-1 and TRBJ2-1; 7 nucleotides line up with TRBD1. Germline V gene data show CDR1 as SQVTM and CDR2 as ANQGSEA. With 6 bases clipped from V and 8 bases from J, the junction kept 16 bases outside the gene matches. This CDR3 contains 15 residues. CDR3 nucleotides: TGCAGCGTCGCGATCCCGGGACAGCAGGCGGATGAGCAGTTCTTC. Translation: CSVAIPGQQADEQFF.

The rearrangement joins TRBV15 to TRBJ2-6; unclear D gene. V shed 1 base and J shed 2 bases, with 9 bases lying between them. Looked up from germline, CDR1 is LNHNV and CDR2 is YYDKDF (reference sequence). This CDR3 is built from 16 residues. Written as DNA, the CDR3 is TGTGCCACCAGCAGAGTCCGACGGGCTGGGGCCAACGTCCTGACTTTC. Protein sequence: CATSRVRRAGANVLTF.

This clone was detected only a few times. This chain connects TRBV4-1 to TRBJ2-7, with 8 bases that match TRBD2. Germline CDR1 and CDR2: MGHRA and YSYEKL. CDR3 length: 16 residues. V was pared by 0 bases and J by 0 bases, with 4 bases of the junction left unmatched. The CDR3 spells CASSQDGGALSYEQYF. The CDR3 coding sequence is TGCGCCAGCAGCCAAGACGGGGGGGCACTCTCCTACGAGCAGTACTTC.

This clone was observed a handful of times. This chain connects TRBV29-1 to TRBJ2-3; TRBD2 matches 13 bases. Germline V lookup: CDR1 SQVTM, CDR2 ANQGSEA. Unmatched junction bases numbered 1, after V lost 3 bases and J lost 1 base. The CDR3 runs to 15 residues. The CDR3 DNA is TGCAGCGTTGACGGGACTAGCGGGGGCACAGATACGCAGTATTTT. Amino acids: CSVDGTSGGTDTQYF.

The CDR3 reads CASSEPGGILQYF. The CDR3, as DNA: TGCGCCAGCAGCGAGCCAGGGGGAATTCTTCAGTACTTC. The V gene is TRBV5-1, the J gene TRBJ2-4; 7 nucleotides agree with TRBD1. Unmatched junction bases numbered 9, after V lost 4 bases and J lost 11 bases. Germline V gene lookup returns CDR1 SGHRS and CDR2 YFSETQ. This CDR3 comprises 13 residues. The variable domain in full, with the rest retrieved from reference TRBV5-1 and TRBJ2-4, is KAGVTQTPRYLIKTRGQQVTLSCSPISGHRSVSWYQQTPGQGLQFLFEYFSETQRNKGNFPGRFSGRQFSNSRSEMNVSTLELGDSALYLCASSEPGGILQYFGAGTRLSVL.

CDR3 nucleotide sequence: TGTGCCAGCAGTCCGATTGACAGGGGGGATTACATTCAGTACTTC. Translation: CASSPIDRGDYIQYF. This sequence joins TRBV25-1 and TRBJ2-4; 9 bases line up with TRBD1. The CDR3 is made up of 15 amino acids. Trimming cost V 5 bases and J 8 bases; bases outside gene matches: 10. CDR1 and CDR2 (germline): MGHDK, SYGVNS.

The chain has TRBV27 and TRBJ2-1; a weak D match, TRBD2 (6 bases). Looked up from germline, CDR1 is MNHEY and CDR2 is SMNVEV (reference sequence). V was trimmed by 6 bases and J by 4 bases, leaving 16 bases between them. The CDR3 sequence is 15 residues long. The CDR3 DNA sequence: TGTGCCAGCAGATATGCATCCGGGACTTACAATGAGCAGTTCTTC. Protein sequence: CASRYASGTYNEQFF.

The chain links TRBV30 to TRBJ1-5; no clear D. This CDR3 spans 13 amino acids. Looked up from germline, CDR1 is GTSNPN and CDR2 is SVGIG (reference sequence). The V gene lost 3 bases and the J gene lost 3 bases, with 9 bases spanning the gap. The CDR3 loop reads CAWRGGYNQPQHF. CDR3 sequence (DNA): TGTGCCTGGAGGGGAGGGTACAATCAGCCCCAGCATTTT.

This clone appeared a few times. The V call is TRBV5-6, the J call TRBJ2-1; D perhaps matches TRBD2 (6 bases). This CDR3 region has 17 residues. The germline gives CDR1 SGHDT, CDR2 YYEEEE. Trimming shortened V by 3 bases and J by 0 bases, and 16 bases separated the two germline ends. This CDR3 reads CASSWRVAISSYNEQFF. The CDR3 DNA reads as TGTGCCAGCAGCTGGAGGGTAGCAATCAGCTCCTACAATGAGCAGTTCTTC. The variable domain in full, with the rest retrieved from reference TRBV5-6 and TRBJ2-1, is DAGVTQSPTHLIKTRGQQVTLRCSPKSGHDTVSWYQQALGQGPQFIFQYYEEEERQRGNFPDRFSGHQFPNYSSELNVNALLLGDSALYLCASSWRVAISSYNEQFFGPGTRLTVL.

This clone has only a few counts. The chain employs TRBV28 and TRBJ1-2, with 8 bases lining up with TRBD1. Per germline, CDR1 MDHEN and CDR2 SYDVKM. There are 15 residues in the CDR3. The ends lost 6 bases at V and 4 bases at J; junction bases unmatched: 10. The CDR3 region is CASRGDRGWGYGYTF. The DNA of the CDR3 is TGTGCCAGCAGAGGTGACAGGGGTTGGGGCTATGGCTACACCTTC.

The chain has TRBV27 and TRBJ2-7; 8 bases line up with TRBD2. V lost 5 bases to trimming and J lost 2 bases; unmatched junction nucleotides: 8. This CDR3 contains 15 residues. Germline V gene sequence: CDR1 MNHEY, CDR2 SMNVEV (reference sequence). The CDR3 DNA reads TGTGCCAGCAGTCGGGAGGGAGGGCTTCCCTACGAGCAGTACTTC. Amino acids: CASSREGGLPYEQYF.